Listed here is a single T cell receptor (beta chain). V lost 1 base, J lost 4 bases, and 11 bases lay in between. This CDR3 has 15 amino acids. The germline CDR1 and CDR2 sequences are PRHDT and FYEKMQ (reference sequence). In the authors' methods: Amplification of reference gene primers was used by the study to estimate nucleated cell counts. The repertoire was sequenced with immunoSEQ multiplex PCR; TCRdb's copy has only in-frame clones and lacks some. For V, J and clone size, that table is used; D and trimming come from the DNA. The data contain about 530,000 clones, approximately 88% of them seen just once; the ten biggest clones take up roughly 8%. A Seattle source enrolled patients during active infection and followed them longitudinally. This specimen belongs to a study of blood T cell repertoires in COVID-19. Overall study context: The study drew acute and convalescent COVID-19 samples from the United States, Italy and Spain.

This receptor was identified in a woman between 50 and 59 years old with COVID-19, enrolled during active disease. Material: peripheral blood. This chain uses TRBV13 with TRBJ2-1; tentative D call: TRBD2 (6 bases). CDR3 sequence: CASSLARLDYNEQFF. Written as DNA, the CDR3 is TGTGCCAGCAGCTTAGCCCGACTAGATTACAATGAGCAGTTCTTC.